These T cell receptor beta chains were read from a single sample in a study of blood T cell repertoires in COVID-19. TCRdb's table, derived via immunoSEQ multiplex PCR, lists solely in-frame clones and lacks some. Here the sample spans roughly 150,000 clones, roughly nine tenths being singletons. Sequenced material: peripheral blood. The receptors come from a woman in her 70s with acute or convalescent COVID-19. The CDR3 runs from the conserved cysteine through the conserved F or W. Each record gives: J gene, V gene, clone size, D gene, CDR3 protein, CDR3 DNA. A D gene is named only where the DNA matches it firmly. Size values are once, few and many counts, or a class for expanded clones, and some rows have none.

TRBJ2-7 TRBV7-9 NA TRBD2 CASSFSGAGEQYF TGTGCCAGCAGCTTTAGCGGGGCGGGCGAGCAGTACTTC
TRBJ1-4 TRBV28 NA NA CASSYLGGAQAGKLFF TGTGCCAGCAGTTACCTTGGTGGGGCCCAGGCGGGGAAACTGTTTTTT
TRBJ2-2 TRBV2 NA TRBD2 CASSPGLATGELFF TGTGCCAGCAGCCCGGGACTAGCGACCGGGGAGCTGTTTTTT
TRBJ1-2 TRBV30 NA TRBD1 CAWRGQVYGYTF TGTGCCTGGAGGGGACAGGTCTATGGCTACACCTTC
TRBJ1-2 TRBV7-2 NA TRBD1 CASGTGQGGAVYGYTF TGTGCCAGCGGCACGGGACAGGGGGGCGCGGTGTATGGCTACACCTTC
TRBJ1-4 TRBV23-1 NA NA CASSQDGADNEKLFF TGCGCCAGCAGTCAAGACGGAGCTGATAATGAAAAACTGTTTTTT
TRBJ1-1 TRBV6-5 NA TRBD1 CASSPQGENTEAFF TGTGCCAGCAGCCCACAGGGGGAGAACACTGAAGCTTTCTTT
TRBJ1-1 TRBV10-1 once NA CASSESGQSGAFF TGCGCCAGCAGTGAATCAGGACAGTCTGGCGCTTTCTTT
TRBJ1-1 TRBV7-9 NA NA CASSFTGNTEAFF TGTGCCAGCAGCTTCACAGGGAACACTGAAGCTTTCTTT
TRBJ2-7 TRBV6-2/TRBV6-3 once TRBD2 CASTPRGGAQYF TGTGCCAGCACCCCCCGGGGGGGGGCGCAGTACTTC
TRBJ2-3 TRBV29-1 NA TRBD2 CSVGGGSTDTQYF TGCAGCGTTGGGGGGGGTAGCACAGATACGCAGTATTTT
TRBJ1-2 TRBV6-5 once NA CASSPTGFGGYTF TGTGCCAGCAGTCCTACAGGGTTTGGTGGCTACACCTTC
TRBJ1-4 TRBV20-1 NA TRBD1 CSASGGMQGAPGRNEKLFF TGCAGTGCTAGTGGAGGGATGCAGGGGGCACCCGGGAGAAATGAAAAACTGTTTTTT
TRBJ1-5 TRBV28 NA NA CASRTQRVGSGNQPQHF TGTGCCAGCAGAACCCAGAGGGTTGGGTCGGGCAATCAGCCCCAGCATTTT
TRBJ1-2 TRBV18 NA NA CASSPPGLSYGYTF TGTGCCAGCTCACCACCAGGACTTTCCTATGGCTACACCTTC
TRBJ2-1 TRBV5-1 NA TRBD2 CASSRGDGLYNEQFF TGCGCCAGCAGCCGGGGGGACGGACTTTACAATGAGCAGTTCTTC
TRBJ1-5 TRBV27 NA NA CASSLAGLNQPQHF TGTGCCAGCAGTTTAGCAGGGCTTAATCAGCCCCAGCATTTT
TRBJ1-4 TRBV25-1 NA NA CASSDRGSDEKLFF TGTGCCAGCAGTGATCGAGGGAGTGATGAAAAACTGTTTTTT
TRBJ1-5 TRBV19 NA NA CASISQGQFGNQPQHF TGTGCCAGTATTTCCCAGGGGCAATTTGGCAATCAGCCCCAGCATTTT
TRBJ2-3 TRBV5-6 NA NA CASSLFGGGRSTDTQYF TGTGCCAGCAGCCTGTTTGGAGGCGGGCGTAGCACAGATACGCAGTATTTT
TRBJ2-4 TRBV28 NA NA CASSSPSRGTEHF TGTGCCAGCAGTTCTCCCTCCCGCGGGACGGAACACTTC
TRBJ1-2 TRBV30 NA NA CAWNQDEGWNGYTF TGTGCCTGGAACCAAGATGAGGGATGGAATGGCTACACCTTC
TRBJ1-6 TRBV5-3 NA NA CARGEAPLHF TGTGCCAGGGGGGAGGCACCCCTCCACTTT
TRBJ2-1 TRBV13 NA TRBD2 CASSLRVTTSGLYNEQFF TGTGCCAGCAGCTTAAGGGTAACCACTAGCGGACTCTACAATGAGCAGTTCTTC
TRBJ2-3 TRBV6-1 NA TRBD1 CASSEASGTVTSTDTQYF TGTGCCAGCAGTGAAGCGTCAGGGACAGTTACTAGCACAGATACGCAGTATTTT
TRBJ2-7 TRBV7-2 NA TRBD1 CASSFGTGAYEQYF TGTGCCAGCAGCTTTGGGACAGGGGCATACGAGCAGTACTTC
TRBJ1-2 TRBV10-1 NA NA CASRMKGCGAYGYTF TGCGCCAGCAGAATGAAGGGTTGTGGGGCGTATGGCTACACCTTC
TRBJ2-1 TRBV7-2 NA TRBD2 CASSLALAGETSRNEQFF TGTGCCAGCAGCTTAGCACTAGCGGGGGAGACTTCTAGAAATGAGCAGTTCTTC
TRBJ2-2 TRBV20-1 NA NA CSAGGIGELFF TGCAGTGCTGGCGGTATCGGGGAGCTGTTTTTT
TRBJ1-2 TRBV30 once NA CAWRGALTGSGYTF TGTGCCTGGAGGGGAGCACTAACAGGGTCTGGCTACACCTTC
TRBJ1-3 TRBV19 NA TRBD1 CASSTGQGLYTIYF TGTGCCAGTAGTACCGGACAGGGGCTCTACACCATATATTTT
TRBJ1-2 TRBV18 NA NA CASSPPPGNLRGYTF TGTGCCAGCTCACCACCGCCAGGGAATCTGCGTGGCTACACCTTC